One and the same sample provided the 30 T cell receptor beta chains below, sequenced in a study of human T cells and chemical hapten exposure. TCRdb reanalysed the RACE reads using MiXCR and keeps one entry per CDR3 protein. The sample holds 300,000 to 450,000 distinct CDR3 sequences, roughly 4.6% seen once. Time point reported: pre-sensitization, week 0. Regarding treatment: therapeutic diphenylcyclopropenone sensitization with weekly scalp DPC. The sequencing used whole blood, collected in connection with sensitization to the hapten diphenylcyclopropenone (DPC). The source of these receptors is a woman aged 45 to 65 with alopecia areata. Some clones in this sample may be carry-over from other donors' samples.

This clonotype occurred many times. The chain combines TRBV19 with TRBJ2-6; D not certain. The CDR3 has 15 amino acids. Germline loops: CDR1 LNHDA, CDR2 SQIVND (reference sequence). Trimming cost V 3 bases and J 6 bases, with 12 bases left between them. The DNA of the CDR3 is TGTGCCAGTAGTATGACTCACTCACCGGCCAACGTCCTGACTTTC. This codes for CASSMTHSPANVLTF. Using reference TRBV19 and TRBJ2-6 for the parts outside the CDR3, the full variable domain is DGGITQSPKYLFRKEGQNVTLSCEQNLNHDAMYWYRQDPGQGLRLIYYSQIVNDFQKGDIAEGYSVSREKKESFPLTVTSAQKNPTAFYLCASSMTHSPANVLTFGAGSRLTVL.

This clonotype has only a few counts. The V call is TRBV5-1, the J call TRBJ1-5, with a tentative D call TRBD1 (6 bases). Germline CDR1 is SGHRS and CDR2 is YFSETQ. The CDR3 length is 15 residues. The ends were cut back, 2 bases at V and 5 bases at J, with 14 bases in the middle. The CDR3 coding sequence is TGCGCCAGCAGCTTAAACGGGGGCAGAGATCAGCCCCAGCATTTT. It specifies CASSLNGGRDQPQHF.

This clonotype was observed a few times. The J gene is TRBJ1-2, the V gene TRBV5-1; a possible D gene is TRBD1 (6 bases). Trimming cost V 0 bases and J 1 base, with 16 bases left between them. This CDR3 comprises 17 residues. The germline V gene encodes CDR1 SGHRS and CDR2 YFSETQ. CDR3 residues: CASSLEGGTRFNYGYTF. The CDR3 nucleotides are TGCGCCAGCAGCTTGGAAGGGGGTACTAGATTTAACTATGGCTACACCTTC. The full variable domain, its missing parts supplied by reference TRBV5-1 and TRBJ1-2, is KAGVTQTPRYLIKTRGQQVTLSCSPISGHRSVSWYQQTPGQGLQFLFEYFSETQRNKGNFPGRFSGRQFSNSRSEMNVSTLELGDSALYLCASSLEGGTRFNYGYTFGSGTRLTVV.

This clonotype was observed a handful of times. The rearrangement uses TRBV6-2 or TRBV6-3 and TRBJ2-2, with 7 bases matching TRBD1. Looked up from germline, CDR1 is MNHEY and CDR2 is SVGEGT. J gave up 5 bases and V 4 bases, and 7 bases lay outside the gene matches. This CDR3 has 15 amino acids. The CDR3 sequence is CASSFGQDMTGELFF. The CDR3 region has the DNA TGTGCCAGCAGTTTCGGACAGGACATGACCGGGGAGCTGTTTTTT.

Turning to this clonotype: This may arise from a read error, as a much more abundant clone is one base away. No conserved phenylalanine or tryptophan ends this CDR3, so it is likely a read error. This chain links TRBV28 with TRBJ2-7; D possibly uses TRBD1 or TRBD2 (5 bases each). Germline CDR1 is MDHEN and CDR2 is SYDVKM. V was clipped by 4 bases and J by 2 bases, with 18 bases between them. The CDR3 length is 16 residues. The CDR3 bases are TGTGCCAGCAGTTCACTCGCCGGGACGGGTCCCTACGAGCAGTACTCC. Its protein product is CASSSLAGTGPYEQYS.

This clonotype has ten or more counts. The CDR3 is CASSAAERGAQYF. The CDR3 nucleotides are TGTGCCAGCAGCGCCGCCGAAAGGGGGGCGCAGTACTTC. The V and J genes are TRBV7-2 and TRBJ2-5; either TRBD1 or TRBD2 may supply D (6 bases each). CDR1 and CDR2 from the germline V gene are SGHTA and FQGNSA. Deletions cut 5 bases from V and 11 bases from J, with 18 bases between. The CDR3 consists of 13 residues.

Many counts were recorded for this clonotype. The chain combines TRBV30 with TRBJ1-1; D unresolved. V lost 1 base, J lost 6 bases, and 12 bases lay in between. The CDR3 sequence is 13 residues long. Per germline, CDR1 GTSNPN and CDR2 SVGIG (reference sequence). The CDR3, as DNA: TGTGCCTGGAGTGATAGAGTGAAAGCTGAAGCTTTCTTT. It codes for CAWSDRVKAEAFF. Full variable domain (missing parts from reference TRBV30 and TRBJ1-1): SQTIHQWPATLVQPVGSPLSLECTVEGTSNPNLYWYRQAAGRGLQLLFYSVGIGQISSEVPQNLSASRPQDRQFILSSKKLLLSDSGFYLCAWSDRVKAEAFFGQGTRLTVV.

CDR3 in amino acids: CASGLPPSHEQFF. CDR3 bases: TGTGCTAGTGGTTTGCCCCCCTCGCATGAGCAGTTCTTC. The rearrangement joins TRBV12-5 to TRBJ2-1; D is ambiguous. There are 13 residues in the CDR3. The germline V and J ends were trimmed by 2 bases and 8 bases, with 10 bases remaining between them. CDR1 LGHNT and CDR2 FRNRAP come from the germline V gene.

This clonotype has only a few counts. The V call is TRBV20-1, the J call TRBJ2-1; 8 bases are shared with TRBD1. V lost 0 bases, J lost 0 bases, and 4 bases stayed unmatched. Germline V gene data show CDR1 as DFQATT and CDR2 as SNEGSKA (reference sequence). This CDR3 is built from 16 residues. The CDR3 DNA reads TGCAGTGCTAGAGACCCTGACAGGGGCTCCTACAATGAGCAGTTCTTC. It is translated as CSARDPDRGSYNEQFF.

The chain uses TRBV11-3 and TRBJ1-2, with D possibly TRBD1 on 6 matching bases. The CDR3 is 14 residues long. Germline V gene lookup returns CDR1 SGHNT and CDR2 YENEEA. The V end was cut by 0 bases, the J end by 4 bases, with 9 bases between. CDR3 loop: CASSLEGGLYGYTF. For the CDR3, the DNA is TGTGCCAGCAGCTTAGAAGGGGGTCTCTATGGCTACACCTTC.

This clonotype appeared a few times. The chain has TRBV4-3 and TRBJ2-7; 7 bases fit TRBD1. CDR3 length equals 18 residues. V lost 3 bases to trimming and J lost 5 bases; unmatched junction nucleotides: 19. Germline CDR1 and CDR2: LGHNA and YSLEER. CDR3 region: CASSHEGVQGSGGNEQYF. The CDR3 DNA is TGCGCCAGCAGCCACGAAGGGGTACAGGGGTCAGGCGGCAACGAGCAGTACTTC.

The V gene is TRBV6-1, the J gene TRBJ2-3; the match to TRBD2 covers 10 bases. Germline V CDR1 and CDR2: MNHNS, SASEGT. This CDR3 comprises 15 residues. Unmatched junction bases numbered 8, after V lost 7 bases and J lost 4 bases. CDR3 residues: CASTSAGGPPDTQYF. CDR3 DNA sequence: TGTGCCAGCACATCAGCGGGGGGGCCCCCAGATACGCAGTATTTT.

This clonotype has a count of ten or more. The chain has TRBV2 and TRBJ2-3, with D possibly TRBD2 on 6 matching bases. This CDR3 is 14 amino acids long. With 10 bases removed from V and 1 base from J, the gap between germline ends came to 15 bases. Germline V gene data show CDR1 as SNHLY and CDR2 as FYNNEI. CDR3 coding DNA: TGTGCCACCTTCTTCGGGACTGGCACAGATACGCAGTATTTT. Translating gives CATFFGTGTDTQYF.

This clonotype has at least ten counts. The V and J genes are TRBV10-3 and TRBJ2-1; 15 nucleotides agree with TRBD2. CDR1 and CDR2 (germline): ENHRY, SYGVKD. Trimming removed 5 bases from V and 1 base from J; junction bases left unmatched: 6. The CDR3 loop spans 18 amino acids. DNA of the CDR3: TGTGCCATCAGTTCCGGGACTAGCGGGGGGCCTTCCTACAATGAGCAGTTCTTC. This encodes CAISSGTSGGPSYNEQFF.

This clonotype was seen repeatedly, ten times or more. The chain combines TRBV28 with TRBJ2-1; 9 bases align to TRBD2. CDR1 MDHEN and CDR2 SYDVKM come from the germline V gene. This CDR3 is 16 amino acids long. With 6 bases clipped from V and 7 bases from J, the junction kept 13 bases outside the gene matches. CDR3 amino acids: CASRVVTSGARNEQFF. The DNA for the CDR3 is TGTGCCAGCAGGGTCGTGACTAGCGGAGCTCGGAATGAGCAGTTCTTC.

This clonotype was seen at least ten times. The CDR3 here is CASSSDRGPYEQYF. As DNA, the CDR3 is TGTGCCAGCAGCTCGGACAGAGGCCCCTACGAGCAGTACTTC. The rearrangement links TRBV28 to TRBJ2-7; D perhaps matches TRBD1 (6 bases). The V end was cut by 6 bases, the J end by 2 bases, with 14 bases between. This CDR3 has 14 amino acids. Germline V gives CDR1 MDHEN, CDR2 SYDVKM.

This clonotype showed up many times. This chain joins TRBV12-5 and TRBJ1-2; possibly TRBD1 for D (5 bases). The CDR3 is 13 residues long. Between the trimmed V and J ends, which lost 5 bases and 4 bases, there was a span of 11 bases. Germline V gives CDR1 LGHNT, CDR2 FRNRAP. The CDR3 sequence: CASGPGHAYGYTF. As DNA, the CDR3 is TGTGCTAGTGGTCCTGGACACGCCTATGGCTACACCTTC.

The J gene is TRBJ1-5, the V gene TRBV4-2; D gene uncertain. Looked up from germline, CDR1 is LGHNA and CDR2 is YNFKEQ. V was shortened by 0 bases and J by 0 bases, with 18 bases between the two germline ends. This CDR3 has 19 residues. In DNA form, the CDR3 reads TGTGCCAGCAGCCAAGAGGTTTTTAAGACGGCTTATAGCAATCAGCCCCAGCATTTT. Its translation is CASSQEVFKTAYSNQPQHF.

This clonotype was recorded many times. V is TRBV21-1 and J is TRBJ2-7; TRBD1 is the table's D call, not checked against the DNA. TRBV21-1 is classified as a pseudogene. This CDR3 is 16 amino acids long. In DNA form, the CDR3 reads TGTGCCAGCAACAACCCCTGTGGGGGAGGGAGTGACGAGCAGTACTTC. Encoded protein: CASNNPCGGGSDEQYF.

This clonotype came up a few times. The rearrangement links TRBV20-1 to TRBJ2-1, with 7 bases fitting TRBD2. This CDR3 is built from 15 residues. CDR1 and CDR2 (germline): DFQATT, SNEGSKA (reference sequence). Trimming at V came to 4 bases and at J to 1 base, leaving 7 bases not matched to a gene. The DNA for the CDR3 is TGCAGTGCTACCGGGGGGTTAAGATCCTACAATGAGCAGTTCTTC. It encodes CSATGGLRSYNEQFF.

The V gene is TRBV9, the J gene TRBJ1-3; D remains ambiguous. The CDR3 runs 15 residues. The germline V gene encodes CDR1 SGDLS and CDR2 YYNGEE. V was clipped by 0 bases and J by 0 bases, with 7 bases between them. The CDR3 reads CASSVARSSGNTIYF. Written as DNA, the CDR3 is TGTGCCAGCAGCGTAGCGAGGAGCTCTGGAAACACCATATATTTT. Variable domain in full (rest from reference TRBV9 and TRBJ1-3): DSGVTQTPKHLITATGQRVTLRCSPRSGDLSVYWYQQSLDQGLQFLIQYYNGEERAKGNILERFSAQQFPDLHSELNLSSLELGDSALYFCASSVARSSGNTIYFGEGSWLTVV.

In this sample, this clonotype turned up a few times. The chain joins TRBV2 to TRBJ2-3; a possible D gene is TRBD2 (6 bases). The CDR3 totals 15 residues. V lost 6 bases, J lost 2 bases, and 15 bases lay in between. Germline V gene lookup returns CDR1 SNHLY and CDR2 FYNNEI. The CDR3 sequence is CASREERAYTDTQYF. In DNA form, the CDR3 reads TGTGCCAGCAGGGAGGAGCGGGCCTACACAGATACGCAGTATTTT.

The sample holds many counts of this clonotype. CDR3 nucleotides: TGTGCCTGGCGGAATAGGGGGGCTGGGGCCAACGTCCTGACTTTC. Translation gives CAWRNRGAGANVLTF. This chain joins TRBV30 and TRBJ2-6; D is tentatively TRBD1 or TRBD2 (6 bases each). Trimming left V 5 bases short and J 2 bases short, with 13 bases between. Germline CDR1 and CDR2: GTSNPN and SVGIG (reference sequence). This CDR3 spans 15 amino acids.

The J gene is TRBJ1-5, the V gene TRBV4-3, with D perhaps matching TRBD1 (5 bases). Trimming took off 0 bases at V and 6 bases at J, with 18 bases between the two ends. Germline values: CDR1 LGHNA, CDR2 YSLEER. The CDR3 loop spans 17 amino acids. The CDR3 DNA reads as TGCGCCAGCAGCCAAGATCTTGTCGGCAGGGCGGGTCAGCCCCAGCATTTT. Translated, it gives CASSQDLVGRAGQPQHF.

This sequence joins TRBV7-2 and TRBJ1-1; 9 bases fit TRBD1. V shed 1 base and J 0 bases; nucleotides not matched to a gene: 6. This CDR3 is built from 17 residues. Per the germline V gene, CDR1 is SGHTA and CDR2 is FQGNSA. CDR3 sequence: CASSLVVGTGMNTEAFF. CDR3 in DNA: TGTGCCAGCAGCTTAGTCGTAGGGACAGGGATGAACACTGAAGCTTTCTTT.

On this clonotype: A much larger clone is a single base away; this may be a read error. J is TRBJ1-2 and V is TRBV28; D gene uncertain. CDR3 length: 14 residues. The germline gives CDR1 MDHEN, CDR2 SYDVKM. CDR3: CASNVRTDAYGYIF. CDR3 DNA sequence: TGTGCCAGCAACGTAAGGACGGACGCCTATGGCTACATCTTC.

In this sample, this clonotype turned up many times. The gene calls are TRBV28 and TRBJ1-1; D gene unclear. The CDR3 length is 11 residues. Per the germline V gene, CDR1 is MDHEN and CDR2 is SYDVKM. The V end lost 4 bases, the J end lost 3 bases, and 3 bases lay between the germline ends. The CDR3 is CASSSYTEAFF. CDR3 in DNA: TGTGCCAGCAGTTCATACACTGAAGCTTTCTTT.

This clonotype came up a few times. The chain couples TRBV20-1 to TRBJ1-1; 8 bases are shared with TRBD1. Germline CDR1 reads DFQATT; CDR2 reads SNEGSKA (reference sequence). Trimming cost V 1 base and J 11 bases; bases outside gene matches: 6. The CDR3 totals 12 residues. CDR3 nucleotides: TGCAGTGCTAGAGGAACAGGGGGGGCGGCTTTCTTT. Its protein product is CSARGTGGAAFF.

This clonotype was recorded a few times. The V and J genes are TRBV12-3 or TRBV12-4 and TRBJ2-1; TRBD2 matches 12 bases. The CDR3 is 13 amino acids. The V and J ends lost 5 bases and 10 bases, in that order; junction bases with no gene match: 3. CDR3 residues: CASSHGLAGEQFF. The CDR3 DNA reads as TGTGCCAGCAGTCACGGACTAGCGGGAGAGCAGTTCTTC.

This clonotype was detected only a few times. The genes are TRBV2 and TRBJ2-1; D is possibly TRBD2 (7 bases). V was cut by 6 bases and J by 9 bases, with 12 bases left in between. This CDR3 comprises 12 residues. CDR1 SNHLY and CDR2 FYNNEI come from the germline V gene. CDR3 DNA sequence: TGTGCCAGCAGATCGGGGGGCGGTGAGCAGTTCTTC. This codes for CASRSGGGEQFF.